This passage covers 32 T cell receptor beta chains from one sample sequenced in a study of shared clonotypes between healthy human individuals. The table came from immunoSEQ multiplex PCR; TCRdb's copy has only in-frame clones and leaves some out. The repertoire includes approximately 350,000 clones, around 72% of them detected once, and approximately 10% sits in the top ten. The sample consisted of memory CD4+ T cells sorted from blood. Documented subset: CD45RA-negative fraction. The receptors derive from a young man in good health.

CDR3 nucleotide sequence: TGCGCCAGCAGCGCCGGGACTAGCGGGAGGGCCACCGGGGAGCTGTTTTTT. Its translation: CASSAGTSGRATGELFF. This chain uses TRBV5-1 with TRBJ2-2; 16 nucleotides align to TRBD2. The V and J ends lost 4 bases and 4 bases, in that order; junction bases with no gene match: 4. CDR3 length equals 17 residues. The germline gives CDR1 SGHRS, CDR2 YFSETQ. Together with reference TRBV5-1 and TRBJ2-2, the CDR3 gives the full variable domain: KAGVTQTPRYLIKTRGQQVTLSCSPISGHRSVSWYQQTPGQGLQFLFEYFSETQRNKGNFPGRFSGRQFSNSRSEMNVSTLELGDSALYLCASSAGTSGRATGELFFGEGSRLTVL.

The chain joins TRBV28 to TRBJ2-5; 8 bases agree with TRBD1. This CDR3 spans 13 amino acids. Germline V lookup: CDR1 MDHEN, CDR2 SYDVKM. V dropped 5 bases and J dropped 4; count of bases not matched to a gene: 3. CDR3 sequence: CASSDQGAETQYF. CDR3 bases: TGTGCCAGCAGTGACCAGGGGGCAGAGACCCAGTACTTC.

The sample holds a few counts of this clone. V usage is TRBV7-8 and J usage is TRBJ2-7, with D hard to call. V was trimmed by 1 base and J by 2 bases, leaving 9 bases between them. The CDR3 is 14 residues long. Germline V CDR1 and CDR2: SGHVS, FQNEAQ. CDR3 sequence reads: CASSLGPTAYEQYF. CDR3 sequence (DNA): TGTGCCAGCAGCTTAGGCCCTACTGCCTACGAGCAGTACTTC.

This clone was observed a single time. Other nucleotide sequences in the sample specify the same CDR3. This rearrangement joins TRBV11-2 to TRBJ2-7, with unresolved D. Germline loops: CDR1 SGHAT, CDR2 FQNNGV. The CDR3 runs 11 residues. Between the trimmed V and J ends, which lost 5 bases and 3 bases, there was a span of 5 bases. Here the CDR3 reads CASSLHYEQYF. The CDR3, as DNA: TGTGCCAGCAGCCTCCACTACGAGCAGTACTTC.

This rearrangement joins TRBV19 to TRBJ2-2; 9 bases agree with TRBD2. V lost 1 base and J lost 7; bases outside the gene matches: 7. The CDR3 sequence is 16 residues long. The V gene's germline CDR1 is LNHDA and CDR2 SQIVND (reference sequence). The CDR3 here is CASSIGAGGPIGELFF. The CDR3 DNA reads TGTGCCAGTAGTATAGGGGCGGGAGGGCCAATCGGGGAGCTGTTTTTT.

The genes are TRBV5-6 and TRBJ2-5, with 7 bases aligning to TRBD2. The CDR3 spans 14 residues. Germline CDR1 is SGHDT and CDR2 is YYEEEE. J gave up 5 bases and V 9 bases, and 13 bases lay outside the gene matches. The CDR3 DNA sequence: TGTGCCATATCTTCAGCGGGACGAAGGGAGACCCAGTACTTC. Its translation: CAISSAGRRETQYF.

About this clone itself: Other DNA sequences from this sample encode an identical CDR3 as well. The chain uses TRBV2 and TRBJ1-4; no clear D gene. Germline loops: CDR1 SNHLY, CDR2 FYNNEI. Trimming removed 6 bases at V and 6 bases at J, with 8 bases between. The length of the CDR3 is 12 residues. The CDR3 nucleotides are TGTGCCAGCAGGGAAAGAGATGAAAAACTGTTTTTT. Residues: CASRERDEKLFF.

This chain joins TRBV7-2 and TRBJ2-7; D ambiguous. The CDR3 runs 14 residues. V lost 1 base, J lost 2 bases, and 9 bases lay in between. CDR1 SGHTA and CDR2 FQGNSA come from the germline V gene. The CDR3 is CASSLGQHTYEQYF. In nucleotides, the CDR3 is TGTGCCAGCAGCTTAGGTCAGCATACCTACGAGCAGTACTTC.

This chain joins TRBV5-4 and TRBJ2-2; a possible D gene is TRBD2 (5 bases). This CDR3 region has 16 residues. Germline values: CDR1 SGHNT, CDR2 YYREEE (reference sequence). Trimming left V 4 bases short and J 2 bases short, with 15 bases between. DNA of the CDR3: TGTGCCAGCAGCGGACGCTCCTCTAGCAACACCGGGGAGCTGTTTTTT. This translates into CASSGRSSSNTGELFF.

The J gene is TRBJ2-1, the V gene TRBV7-9; 7 bases agree with TRBD2. CDR3 length: 15 amino acids. Looked up from germline, CDR1 is SEHNR and CDR2 is FQNEAQ (reference sequence). V dropped 2 bases and J dropped 0; count of bases not matched to a gene: 1. The CDR3 protein is CASSLRGSSYNEQFF. As DNA, the CDR3 is TGTGCCAGCAGCTTACGCGGGAGCTCCTACAATGAGCAGTTCTTC. The full variable domain, its missing parts supplied by reference TRBV7-9 and TRBJ2-1, is DTGVSQNPRHKITKRGQNVTFRCDPISEHNRLYWYRQTLGQGPEFLTYFQNEAQLEKSRLLSDRFSAERPKGSFSTLEIQRTEQGDSAMYLCASSLRGSSYNEQFFGPGTRLTVL.

For this clone: An end of the junction differs from the germline gene, which may be a read error. The chain recombines TRBV19 with TRBJ1-2; D unresolved. The germline V gene encodes CDR1 LNHDA and CDR2 SQIVND (reference sequence). This CDR3 is 14 amino acids long. CDR3 DNA sequence: TGTGCCAGCAGTAAACCAAGTTTTAACTATGGCTACACCTTC. This translates into CASSKPSFNYGYTF.

This chain uses TRBV18 with TRBJ2-7, with 7 bases lining up with TRBD2. Germline V lookup: CDR1 KGHSH, CDR2 LQKENI. The CDR3 loop spans 15 amino acids. After removal of 0 bases from V and 5 bases from J, the junction contained 7 bases not matched to a gene. The CDR3 here is CASSPPLGGIDEQYF. The CDR3 DNA is TGTGCCAGCTCACCACCTCTGGGAGGGATCGACGAGCAGTACTTC.

CDR3 nucleotides: TGTGCCAGCAGCCCGTGGAGTCGCGGGAGTCTTGACGAGCAGTACTTC. The encoded protein is CASSPWSRGSLDEQYF. The rearrangement uses TRBV14 and TRBJ2-7; TRBD2 aligns across 7 bases. CDR1 is SGHDN and CDR2 is FVKESK in the germline V gene. The CDR3 consists of 16 residues. The V and J ends lost 4 bases and 5 bases, in that order; junction bases with no gene match: 14. Looking up the rest from reference TRBV14 and TRBJ2-7 gives the full variable domain: EAGVTQFPSHSVIEKGQTVTLRCDPISGHDNLYWYRRVMGKEIKFLLHFVKESKQDESGMPNNRFLAERTGGTYSTLKVQPAELEDSGVYFCASSPWSRGSLDEQYFGPGTRLTVT.

The V call is TRBV19, the J call TRBJ2-2, with no clear D. Germline V CDR1 and CDR2: LNHDA, SQIVND (reference sequence). The ends were cut back, 7 bases at V and 2 bases at J, with 17 bases in the middle. The CDR3 runs 16 residues. This chain's CDR3 is CASTSSWSRNTGELFF. The CDR3 DNA reads TGTGCCAGTACTTCGAGCTGGAGCCGTAACACCGGGGAGCTGTTTTTT. Looking up the rest from reference TRBV19 and TRBJ2-2 gives the full variable domain: DGGITQSPKYLFRKEGQNVTLSCEQNLNHDAMYWYRQDPGQGLRLIYYSQIVNDFQKGDIAEGYSVSREKKESFPLTVTSAQKNPTAFYLCASTSSWSRNTGELFFGEGSRLTVL.

This clone appeared many times. The chain recombines TRBV25-1 with TRBJ1-3; D is unclear. The CDR3 covers 14 residues. Looked up from germline, CDR1 is MGHDK and CDR2 is SYGVNS. V lost 3 bases, J lost 0 bases, and 6 bases lay in between. For the CDR3, the DNA is TGTGCCAGCAGTGAGTTTGGCTCTGGAAACACCATATATTTT. Protein: CASSEFGSGNTIYF.

The rearrangement joins TRBV5-1 to TRBJ2-5; no clear D. Germline assignment: CDR1 SGHRS and CDR2 YFSETQ. The CDR3 length is 13 residues. V lost 6 bases to trimming and J lost 2 bases, with 11 bases between them. CDR3 in amino acids: CASIRTPQETQYF. The CDR3, as DNA: TGCGCCAGCATAAGGACGCCTCAAGAGACCCAGTACTTC.

As DNA, the CDR3 is TGTGCCAGCAGTGGGTTAGTAGGGACTAGCGAATACAATGAGCAGTTCTTC. Translated: CASSGLVGTSEYNEQFF. This chain uses TRBV27 with TRBJ2-1; 10 bases agree with TRBD2. J gave up 4 bases and V 5 bases, and 11 bases lay outside the gene matches. Germline V CDR1 and CDR2: MNHEY, SMNVEV (reference sequence). CDR3 size: 17 residues.

V usage is TRBV10-1 and J usage is TRBJ2-3; possibly TRBD2 for D (5 bases). Per the germline V gene, CDR1 is WNHNN and CDR2 is SYGVQD (reference sequence). The CDR3 has 14 residues. Between the trimmed V and J ends, which lost 4 bases and 6 bases, there was a span of 14 bases. The CDR3 nucleotides read TGCGCCAGCAGTGGAGGGCACGGAGCCGATACGCAGTATTTT. Translation: CASSGGHGADTQYF.

This chain links TRBV6-6 with TRBJ2-2; D ambiguous. Germline lookup yields CDR1 MNHNY and CDR2 SVGAGI (reference sequence). V was cut by 3 bases and J by 2 bases, with 10 bases left in between. The CDR3 length is 15 residues. The CDR3 protein is CASSYFAANTGELFF. The CDR3 region has the DNA TGTGCCAGCAGTTATTTCGCAGCCAACACCGGGGAGCTGTTTTTT.

This clone is a singleton in its sample. V usage is TRBV5-1 and J usage is TRBJ2-2; 7 bases fit TRBD2. CDR3 length: 15 amino acids. V shed 4 bases, J shed 3 bases, and the junction held 6 bases outside the gene matches. CDR1 SGHRS and CDR2 YFSETQ come from the germline V gene. CDR3 in DNA: TGCGCCAGCAGCCCCCGGACTAGTTACACCGGGGAGCTGTTTTTT. This codes for CASSPRTSYTGELFF.

This clone appeared a single time. The rearrangement joins TRBV27 to TRBJ1-4; maybe TRBD1 (5 bases). Between the trimmed V and J ends, which lost 2 bases and 11 bases, there was a span of 12 bases. The germline V gene encodes CDR1 MNHEY and CDR2 SMNVEV (reference sequence). This CDR3 has 13 amino acids. The CDR3 DNA reads TGTGCCAGCAGTTTAGGCAGGGAAGGGAAACTGTTTTTT. It specifies CASSLGREGKLFF.

The rearrangement joins TRBV5-5 to TRBJ2-3; no clear D gene. CDR3 length equals 14 residues. Trimming stripped 0 bases from V and 2 bases from J, with 7 bases between. Germline CDR1 and CDR2: SGHKS and YYEKEE (reference sequence). The CDR3 here is CASSLGGNTDTQYF. CDR3 in DNA: TGTGCCAGCAGCTTGGGGGGTAACACAGATACGCAGTATTTT.

V is TRBV5-1 and J is TRBJ2-3; D gene uncertain. The V gene lost 0 bases and the J gene lost 2 bases, with 10 bases spanning the gap. This CDR3 is built from 15 residues. Germline V gene data show CDR1 as SGHRS and CDR2 as YFSETQ. The CDR3 DNA follows: TGCGCCAGCAGCTTGGCACGGCAACCCACAGATACGCAGTATTTT. Protein sequence: CASSLARQPTDTQYF.

J is TRBJ2-7 and V is TRBV4-1; D remains ambiguous. Germline CDR1 is MGHRA and CDR2 is YSYEKL. This CDR3 comprises 15 residues. The germline V and J ends were trimmed by 3 bases and 3 bases, with 15 bases remaining between them. The CDR3 sequence is CASSHLSGLYYEQYF. The CDR3, as DNA: TGCGCCAGCAGCCACCTCTCGGGCCTTTACTACGAGCAGTACTTC.

This clone was picked up one time. This same CDR3 is encoded by further DNA sequences in the sample. The rearrangement links TRBV19 to TRBJ2-3; D ambiguous. Germline V lookup: CDR1 LNHDA, CDR2 SQIVND (reference sequence). The CDR3 totals 11 residues. The V gene lost 2 bases and the J gene lost 6 bases, with 3 bases spanning the gap. CDR3 in amino acids: CASSIRDTQYF. As DNA, the CDR3 is TGTGCCAGTAGTATACGGGATACGCAGTATTTT.

The table lists this clone with a count of one. The chain links TRBV5-4 to TRBJ2-2; TRBD1 might be the D (5 bases). Trimming removed 4 bases from V and 6 bases from J, with 16 bases in between. Germline CDR1 reads SGHNT; CDR2 reads YYREEE (reference sequence). This CDR3 contains 15 residues. The DNA of the CDR3 is TGTGCCAGCAGCCCGGCTAGGGCAGGGTCCGGGGAGCTGTTTTTT. Translated, it gives CASSPARAGSGELFF.

A note on this clone: The identical CDR3 is also encoded by other nucleotide sequences in the sample. CDR3 in DNA: TGCAGCGTTGGGGTTACTGGAAACACCATATATTTT. It is translated as CSVGVTGNTIYF. The V gene is TRBV29-1, the J gene TRBJ1-3, with D unresolved. Trimming took 4 bases from V and 2 from J, leaving 6 bases between them. Germline assignment: CDR1 SQVTM and CDR2 ANQGSEA. This CDR3 is built from 12 residues. Complete variable domain (other parts from reference TRBV29-1 and TRBJ1-3): SAVISQKPSRDICQRGTSLTIQCQVDSQVTMMFWYRQQPGQSLTLIATANQGSEATYESGFVIDKFPISRPNLTFSTLTVSNMSPEDSSIYLCSVGVTGNTIYFGEGSWLTVV.

This clone was found once. This sequence joins TRBV7-2 and TRBJ1-6; D gene ambiguous. V was clipped by 5 bases and J by 13 bases, with 15 bases between them. Looked up from germline, CDR1 is SGHTA and CDR2 is FQGNSA. The CDR3 loop spans 13 amino acids. CDR3 nucleotide sequence: TGTGCCAGCAGCCCTGGAGAGTATAGGCCCCTCCACTTT. Translated, it gives CASSPGEYRPLHF. Complete variable domain (other parts from reference TRBV7-2 and TRBJ1-6): GAGVSQSPSNKVTEKGKDVELRCDPISGHTALYWYRQSLGQGLEFLIYFQGNSAPDKSGLPSDRFSAERTGGSVSTLTIQRTQQEDSAVYLCASSPGEYRPLHFGNGTRLTVT.

The gene calls are TRBV30 and TRBJ2-6; D possibly corresponds to TRBD2 (5 bases). Germline V CDR1 and CDR2: GTSNPN, SVGIG (reference sequence). The length of the CDR3 is 16 residues. The V gene lost 6 bases and the J gene lost 2 bases, with 17 bases spanning the gap. CDR3 loop: CACRREWGAGANVLTF. In DNA, the CDR3 is TGTGCCTGTAGGAGAGAGTGGGGAGCTGGGGCCAACGTCCTGACTTTC.

The V and J genes are TRBV29-1 and TRBJ1-2; 8 bases line up with TRBD1. V shed 6 bases, J shed 2 bases, and the junction held 5 bases outside the gene matches. The V gene's germline CDR1 is SQVTM and CDR2 ANQGSEA. CDR3 length: 13 residues. DNA of the CDR3: TGCAGCGTAGGACAGGGCCCCAACTATGGCTACACCTTC. Residues: CSVGQGPNYGYTF.

The count of this clone is one. The genes are TRBV28 and TRBJ2-5, with 9 bases matching TRBD1. CDR1 and CDR2 from the germline V gene are MDHEN and SYDVKM. The CDR3 sequence is 15 residues long. V gave up 2 bases and J gave up 5 bases; unmatched junction bases: 6. The CDR3: CASSLTGQGVETQYF. The CDR3 DNA follows: TGTGCCAGCAGTTTAACGGGACAGGGTGTTGAGACCCAGTACTTC.

The gene calls are TRBV2 and TRBJ2-3; D uncertain. Trimming took off 1 base at V and 4 bases at J, with 12 bases between the two ends. CDR1 and CDR2 (germline): SNHLY, FYNNEI. This CDR3 is built from 15 residues. The CDR3 protein is CASSEVDPMADTQYF. The CDR3 nucleotides read TGTGCCAGCAGTGAAGTGGACCCTATGGCAGATACGCAGTATTTT.